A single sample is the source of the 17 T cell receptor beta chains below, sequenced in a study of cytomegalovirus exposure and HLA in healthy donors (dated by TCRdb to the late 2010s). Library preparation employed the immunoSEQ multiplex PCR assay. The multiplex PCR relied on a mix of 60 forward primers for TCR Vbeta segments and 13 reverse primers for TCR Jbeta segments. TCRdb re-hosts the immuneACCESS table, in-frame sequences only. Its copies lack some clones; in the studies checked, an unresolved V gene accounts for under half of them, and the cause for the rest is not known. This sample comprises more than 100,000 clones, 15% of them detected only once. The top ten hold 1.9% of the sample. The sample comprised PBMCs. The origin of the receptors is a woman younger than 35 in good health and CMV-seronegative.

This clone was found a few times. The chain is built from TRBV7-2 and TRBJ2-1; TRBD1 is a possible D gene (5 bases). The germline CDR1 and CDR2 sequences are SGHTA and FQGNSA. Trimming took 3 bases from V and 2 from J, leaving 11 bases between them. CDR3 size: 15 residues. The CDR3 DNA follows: TGTGCCAGCAGCTTTGGCAGGGTCACCTACAATGAGCAGTTCTTC. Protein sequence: CASSFGRVTYNEQFF.

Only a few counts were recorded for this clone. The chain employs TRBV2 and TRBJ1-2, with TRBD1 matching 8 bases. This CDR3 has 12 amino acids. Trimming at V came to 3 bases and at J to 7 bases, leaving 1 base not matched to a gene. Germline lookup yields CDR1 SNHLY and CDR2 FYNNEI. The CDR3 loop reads CASSEDRAGYTF. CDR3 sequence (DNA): TGTGCCAGCAGTGAGGACAGGGCTGGCTACACCTTC. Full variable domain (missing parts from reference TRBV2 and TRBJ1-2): EPEVTQTPSHQVTQMGQEVILRCVPISNHLYFYWYRQILGQKVEFLVSFYNNEISEKSEIFDDQFSVERPDGSNFTLKIRSTKLEDSAMYFCASSEDRAGYTFGSGTRLTVV.

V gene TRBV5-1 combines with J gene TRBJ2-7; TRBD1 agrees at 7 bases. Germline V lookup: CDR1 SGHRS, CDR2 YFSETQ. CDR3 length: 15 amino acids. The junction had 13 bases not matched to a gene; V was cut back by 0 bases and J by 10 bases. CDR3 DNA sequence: TGCGCCAGCAGCTTGGTACGGCAGGGGGTAAAGTCTCAGTACTTC. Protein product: CASSLVRQGVKSQYF.

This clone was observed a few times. CDR3: CASSLGPGDSPLHF. The CDR3 DNA sequence: TGTGCCAGCAGCCTGGGACCAGGGGATTCACCCCTCCACTTT. The rearrangement links TRBV7-3 to TRBJ1-6; tentative D call: TRBD1 (6 bases). Germline assignment: CDR1 SGHTA and CDR2 FQGTGA. There are 14 residues in the CDR3. Trimming shortened V by 5 bases and J by 8 bases, and 13 bases separated the two germline ends.

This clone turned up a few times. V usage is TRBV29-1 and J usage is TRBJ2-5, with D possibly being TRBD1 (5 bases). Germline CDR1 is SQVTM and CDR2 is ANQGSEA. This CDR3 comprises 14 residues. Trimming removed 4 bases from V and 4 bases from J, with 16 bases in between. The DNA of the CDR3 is TGCAGCGTTGTACGAGACAGCCTGGGAGAGACCCAGTACTTC. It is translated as CSVVRDSLGETQYF.

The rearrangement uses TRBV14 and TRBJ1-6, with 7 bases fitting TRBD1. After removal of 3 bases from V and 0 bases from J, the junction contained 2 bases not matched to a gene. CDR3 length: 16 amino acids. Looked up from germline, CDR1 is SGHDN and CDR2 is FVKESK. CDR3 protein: CASSQGQSSYNSPLHF. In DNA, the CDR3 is TGTGCCAGCAGCCAGGGACAGAGCTCCTATAATTCACCCCTCCACTTT.

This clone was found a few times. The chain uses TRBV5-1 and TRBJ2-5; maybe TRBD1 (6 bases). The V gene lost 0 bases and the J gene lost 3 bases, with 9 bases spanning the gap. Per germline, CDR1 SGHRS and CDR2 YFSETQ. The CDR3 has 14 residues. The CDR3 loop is CASSLGGPKETQYF. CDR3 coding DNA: TGCGCCAGCAGCTTGGGGGGGCCGAAAGAGACCCAGTACTTC.

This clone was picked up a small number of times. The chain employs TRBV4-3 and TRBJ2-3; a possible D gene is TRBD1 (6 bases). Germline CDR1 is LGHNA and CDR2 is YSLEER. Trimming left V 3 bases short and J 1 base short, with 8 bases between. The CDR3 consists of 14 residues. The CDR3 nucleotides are TGCGCCAGCAGCCAGGCAGGGGGCACAGATACGCAGTATTTT. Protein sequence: CASSQAGGTDTQYF.

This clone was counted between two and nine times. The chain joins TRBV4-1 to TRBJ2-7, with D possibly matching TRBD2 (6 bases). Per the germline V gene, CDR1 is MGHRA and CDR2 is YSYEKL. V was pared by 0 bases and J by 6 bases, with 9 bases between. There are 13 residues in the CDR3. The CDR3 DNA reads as TGCGCCAGCAGCCAAGATCGGGAGCTCGAGCAGTACTTC. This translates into CASSQDRELEQYF.

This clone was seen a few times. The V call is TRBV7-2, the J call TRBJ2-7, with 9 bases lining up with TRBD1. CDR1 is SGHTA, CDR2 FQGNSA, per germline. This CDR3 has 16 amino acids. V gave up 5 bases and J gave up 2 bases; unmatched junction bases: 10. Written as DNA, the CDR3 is TGTGCCAGCAGCGTACAGGGACAGGGAAATCCCTACGAGCAGTACTTC. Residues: CASSVQGQGNPYEQYF.

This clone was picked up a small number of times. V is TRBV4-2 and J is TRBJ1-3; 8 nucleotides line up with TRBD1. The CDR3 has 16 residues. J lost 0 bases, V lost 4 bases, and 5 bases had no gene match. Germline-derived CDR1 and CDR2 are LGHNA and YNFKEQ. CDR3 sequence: CASSRPGQVSGNTIYF. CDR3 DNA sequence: TGTGCCAGCAGCCGCCCGGGACAGGTCTCTGGAAACACCATATATTTT.

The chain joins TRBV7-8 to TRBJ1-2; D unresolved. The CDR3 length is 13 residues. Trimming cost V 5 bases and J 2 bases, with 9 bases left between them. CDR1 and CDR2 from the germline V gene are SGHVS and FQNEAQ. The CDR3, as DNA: TGTGCCAGCAGCCCTAGAGGAAACTATGGCTACACCTTC. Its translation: CASSPRGNYGYTF.

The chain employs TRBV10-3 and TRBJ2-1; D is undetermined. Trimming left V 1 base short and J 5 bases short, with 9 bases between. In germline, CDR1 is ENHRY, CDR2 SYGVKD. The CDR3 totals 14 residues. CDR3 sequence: CAISELQFNNEQFF. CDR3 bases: TGTGCCATCAGTGAGTTGCAGTTTAACAATGAGCAGTTCTTC.

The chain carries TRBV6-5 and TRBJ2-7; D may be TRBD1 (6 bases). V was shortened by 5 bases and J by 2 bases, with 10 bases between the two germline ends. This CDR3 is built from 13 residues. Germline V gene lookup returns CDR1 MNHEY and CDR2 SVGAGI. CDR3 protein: CASSPGQTYEQYF. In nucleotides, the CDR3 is TGTGCCAGCAGTCCCGGACAGACCTACGAGCAGTACTTC.

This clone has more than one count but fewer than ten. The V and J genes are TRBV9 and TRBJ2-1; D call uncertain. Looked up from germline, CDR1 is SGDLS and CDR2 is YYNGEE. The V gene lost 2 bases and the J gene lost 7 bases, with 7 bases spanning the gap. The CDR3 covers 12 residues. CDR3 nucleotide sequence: TGTGCCAGCAGCGTTGACTTTAATGAGCAGTTCTTC. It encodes CASSVDFNEQFF.

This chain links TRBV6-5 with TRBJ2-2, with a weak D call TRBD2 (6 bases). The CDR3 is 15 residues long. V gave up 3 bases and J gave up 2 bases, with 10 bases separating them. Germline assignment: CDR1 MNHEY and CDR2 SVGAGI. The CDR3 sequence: CASSYRRDNTGELFF. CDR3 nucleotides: TGTGCCAGCAGTTATCGGCGGGATAACACCGGGGAGCTGTTTTTT.

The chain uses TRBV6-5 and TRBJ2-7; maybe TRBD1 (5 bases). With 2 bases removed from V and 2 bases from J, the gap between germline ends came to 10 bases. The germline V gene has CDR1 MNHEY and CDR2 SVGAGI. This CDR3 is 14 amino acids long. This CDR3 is CASSYQGGTYEQYF. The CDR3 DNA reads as TGTGCCAGCAGTTACCAGGGCGGAACCTACGAGCAGTACTTC.